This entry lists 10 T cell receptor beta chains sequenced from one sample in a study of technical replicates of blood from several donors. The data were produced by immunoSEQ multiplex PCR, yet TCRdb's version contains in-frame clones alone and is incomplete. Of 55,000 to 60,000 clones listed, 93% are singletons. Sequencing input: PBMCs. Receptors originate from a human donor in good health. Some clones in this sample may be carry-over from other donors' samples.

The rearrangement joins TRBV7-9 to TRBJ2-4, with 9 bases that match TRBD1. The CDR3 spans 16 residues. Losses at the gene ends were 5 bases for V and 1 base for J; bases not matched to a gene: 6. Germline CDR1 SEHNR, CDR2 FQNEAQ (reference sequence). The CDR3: CASSAEGTGAKNIQYF. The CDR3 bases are TGTGCCAGCAGCGCCGAGGGGACAGGGGCCAAAAACATTCAGTACTTC.

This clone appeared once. The CDR3 sequence: CASGLETSRSYEQYF. CDR3 coding DNA: TGTGCTAGTGGTTTGGAGACTAGCAGGTCCTACGAGCAGTACTTC. The J gene is TRBJ2-7, the V gene TRBV12-5; 7 bases agree with TRBD2. Germline CDR1 reads LGHNT; CDR2 reads FRNRAP. The junction had 4 bases not matched to a gene; V was cut back by 1 base and J by 1 base. The length of the CDR3 is 15 residues.

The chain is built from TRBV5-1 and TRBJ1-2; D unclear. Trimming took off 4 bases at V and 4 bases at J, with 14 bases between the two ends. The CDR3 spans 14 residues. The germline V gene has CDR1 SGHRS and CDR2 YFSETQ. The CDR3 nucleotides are TGCGCCAGCAGCGTCGGAGGAGGGCCCTATGGCTACACCTTC. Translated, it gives CASSVGGGPYGYTF. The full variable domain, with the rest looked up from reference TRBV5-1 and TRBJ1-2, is KAGVTQTPRYLIKTRGQQVTLSCSPISGHRSVSWYQQTPGQGLQFLFEYFSETQRNKGNFPGRFSGRQFSNSRSEMNVSTLELGDSALYLCASSVGGGPYGYTFGSGTRLTVV.

Written as DNA, the CDR3 is TGTGCCAGTAGCTCCCCGGGACTAAGGGAGCAGTACTTC. Residues: CASSSPGLREQYF. This chain uses TRBV19 with TRBJ2-7; 7 bases fit TRBD2. Germline-derived CDR1 and CDR2 are LNHDA and SQIVND (reference sequence). Trimming took 6 bases from V and 7 from J; bases not matched to a gene: 9. This CDR3 is built from 13 residues.

The DNA of the CDR3 is TGTGCCAGCAGCTTGGCTAGCGCCACCTACAATGAGCAGTTCTTC. The encoded protein is CASSLASATYNEQFF. The chain is built from TRBV5-4 and TRBJ2-1, with D possibly being TRBD2 (6 bases). The V gene's germline CDR1 is SGHNT and CDR2 YYREEE (reference sequence). This CDR3 is 15 amino acids long. V shed 0 bases and J shed 2 bases, with 9 bases lying between them.

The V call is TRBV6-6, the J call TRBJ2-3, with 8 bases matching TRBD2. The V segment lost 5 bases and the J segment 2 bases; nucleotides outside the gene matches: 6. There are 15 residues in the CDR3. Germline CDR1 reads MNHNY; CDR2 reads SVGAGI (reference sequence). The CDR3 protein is CASSNIAGSTDTQYF. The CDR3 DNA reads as TGTGCCAGCAGTAACATAGCGGGATCCACAGATACGCAGTATTTT.

The CDR3 DNA follows: TGCAGCGTTTTCGGGGCTGGGGCCAACGTCCTGACTTTC. It encodes CSVFGAGANVLTF. The chain joins TRBV29-1 to TRBJ2-6, with a weak D call TRBD2 (5 bases). V was clipped by 5 bases and J by 2 bases, with 7 bases between them. CDR3 length equals 13 residues. From germline, CDR1 is SQVTM and CDR2 ANQGSEA.

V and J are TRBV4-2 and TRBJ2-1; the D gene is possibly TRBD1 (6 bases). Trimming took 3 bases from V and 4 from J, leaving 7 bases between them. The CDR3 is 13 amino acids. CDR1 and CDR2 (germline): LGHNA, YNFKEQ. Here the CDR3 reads CASSQGQYNEQFF. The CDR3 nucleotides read TGTGCCAGCAGCCAGGGACAATACAATGAGCAGTTCTTC.

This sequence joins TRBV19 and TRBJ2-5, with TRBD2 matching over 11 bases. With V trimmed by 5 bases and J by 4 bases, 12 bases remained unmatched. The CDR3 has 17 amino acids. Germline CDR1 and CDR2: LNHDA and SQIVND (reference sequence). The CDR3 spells CASSDPSGTSGRETQYF. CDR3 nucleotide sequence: TGTGCCAGTAGTGACCCCTCGGGGACTAGCGGCAGAGAGACCCAGTACTTC.

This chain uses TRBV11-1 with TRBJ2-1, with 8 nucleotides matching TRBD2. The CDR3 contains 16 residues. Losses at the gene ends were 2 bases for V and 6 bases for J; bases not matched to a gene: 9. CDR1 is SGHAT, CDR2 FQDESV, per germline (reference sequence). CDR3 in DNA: TGTGCCAGCAGCTTACTCCCGGGACTAGACCCCAATGAGCAGTTCTTC. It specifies CASSLLPGLDPNEQFF.